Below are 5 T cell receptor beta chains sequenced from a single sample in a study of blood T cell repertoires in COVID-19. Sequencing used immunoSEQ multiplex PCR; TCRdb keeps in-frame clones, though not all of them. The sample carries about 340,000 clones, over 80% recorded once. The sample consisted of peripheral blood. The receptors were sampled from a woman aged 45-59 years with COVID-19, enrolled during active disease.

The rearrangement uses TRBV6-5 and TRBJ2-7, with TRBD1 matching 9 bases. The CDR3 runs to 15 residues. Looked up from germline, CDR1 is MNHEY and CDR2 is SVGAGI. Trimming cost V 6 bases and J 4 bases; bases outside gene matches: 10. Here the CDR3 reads CASSKIQGASYEQYF. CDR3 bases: TGTGCCAGCAGCAAGATACAGGGGGCCTCGTACGAGCAGTACTTC.

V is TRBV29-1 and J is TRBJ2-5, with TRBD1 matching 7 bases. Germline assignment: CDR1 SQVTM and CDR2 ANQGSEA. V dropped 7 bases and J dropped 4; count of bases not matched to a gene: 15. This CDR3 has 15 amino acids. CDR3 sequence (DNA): TGCAGCGCTGAGGGGGCCAGGGGGATCGGAGAGACCCAGTACTTC. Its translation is CSAEGARGIGETQYF.

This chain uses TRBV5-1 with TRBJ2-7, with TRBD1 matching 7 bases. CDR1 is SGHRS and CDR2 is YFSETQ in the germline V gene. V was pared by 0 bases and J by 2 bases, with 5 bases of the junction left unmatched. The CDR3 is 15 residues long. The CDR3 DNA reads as TGCGCCAGCAGCTTGGGACAGGGATCGACCTACGAGCAGTACTTC. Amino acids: CASSLGQGSTYEQYF.

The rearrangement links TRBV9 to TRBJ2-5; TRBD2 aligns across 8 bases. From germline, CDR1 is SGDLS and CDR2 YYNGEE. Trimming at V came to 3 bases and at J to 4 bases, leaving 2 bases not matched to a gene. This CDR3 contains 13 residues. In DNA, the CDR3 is TGTGCCAGCAGCGCCCGGGGGGGAGAGACCCAGTACTTC. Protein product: CASSARGGETQYF.

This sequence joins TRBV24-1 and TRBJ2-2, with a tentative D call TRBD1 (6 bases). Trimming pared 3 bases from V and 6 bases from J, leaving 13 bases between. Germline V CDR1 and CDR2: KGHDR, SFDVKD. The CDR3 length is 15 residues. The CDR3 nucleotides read TGTGCCACCAGTGATCTCGGGACAATACCCGGGGAGCTGTTTTTT. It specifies CATSDLGTIPGELFF.